These 5 T cell receptor beta chains were sequenced from one sample in a study of vaccination and CD4 T cells after COVID-19 (dated by TCRdb to the early 2020s). These receptors' antigens are unknown. Per the publication, the treatment or condition label means: approximately nine-day PBMC culture with coronavirus spike peptide pools or control peptides (ViraFEST assay). Libraries were prepared through PCR. For sequencing, an Illumina iSeq 100 was employed. TCR sequencing of DNA from cultured CD4+ T cells used the Oncomine TCR Beta short-read assay at the Johns Hopkins FTIC core. In-frame beta chains were kept once TCRdb had trimmed the public reads at Q25 with fastp and called clones with MiXCR. When rows share a CDR3 protein, they turn into one entry using the most common DNA and genes. The sample records thousands of distinct CDR3 sequences, about 59% of which are singletons. The biggest ten clones account for about 20% of the sample.

Sequenced here: cultured CD4+ T cells from blood, sampled after SARS-CoV-2 vaccination. Receptors originate from a human donor with COVID-19.

This chain uses TRBV5-1 with TRBJ1-6; maybe TRBD1 (6 bases). This CDR3 region has 15 residues. Trimming pared 2 bases from V and 4 bases from J, leaving 10 bases between. Germline values: CDR1 SGHRS, CDR2 YFSETQ. The CDR3 region has the DNA TGCGCCAGCAGCTTTGAGGGGGGATATAATTCACCCCTCCACTTT. This translates into CASSFEGGYNSPLHF.

The V gene is TRBV20-1, the J gene TRBJ1-2; 8 bases are a match to TRBD1. With 6 bases clipped from V and 2 bases from J, the junction kept 11 bases outside the gene matches. The length of the CDR3 is 15 residues. Germline-derived CDR1 and CDR2 are DFQATT and SNEGSKA (reference sequence). The CDR3 loop reads CSATELQGGNYGYTF. The CDR3 nucleotides read TGCAGTGCAACAGAACTACAGGGGGGAAACTATGGCTACACCTTC.

This clonotype appeared once. This rearrangement joins TRBV5-8 to TRBJ1-6; 8 bases are shared with TRBD1. Germline CDR1 is SGHTS and CDR2 is YDEGEE. The J segment lost 5 bases and the V segment lost 6 bases, leaving 4 bases of the junction unmatched. The CDR3 runs 14 residues. CDR3 sequence: CASNRDRNNSPLHF. In DNA, the CDR3 is TGTGCCAGCAACCGGGACAGGAATAATTCACCCCTCCACTTT.

Only one count was recorded for this clonotype. The chain combines TRBV20-1 with TRBJ1-2, with D possibly matching TRBD1 (5 bases). The V gene lost 6 bases and the J gene lost 5 bases, with 13 bases spanning the gap. The CDR3 consists of 12 residues. The germline CDR1 and CDR2 sequences are DFQATT and SNEGSKA (reference sequence). This CDR3 is CSARGGEYGYTF. For the CDR3, the DNA is TGCAGTGCAAGGGGCGGGGAGTATGGCTACACCTTC.

The chain couples TRBV6-5 to TRBJ1-2; D unclear. The CDR3 sequence is 13 residues long. V was trimmed by 3 bases and J by 2 bases, leaving 7 bases between them. Germline loops: CDR1 MNHEY, CDR2 SVGAGI. The CDR3 sequence: CASSYLGNYGYTF. CDR3 DNA sequence: TGTGCCAGCAGTTATTTGGGGAACTATGGCTACACCTTC.